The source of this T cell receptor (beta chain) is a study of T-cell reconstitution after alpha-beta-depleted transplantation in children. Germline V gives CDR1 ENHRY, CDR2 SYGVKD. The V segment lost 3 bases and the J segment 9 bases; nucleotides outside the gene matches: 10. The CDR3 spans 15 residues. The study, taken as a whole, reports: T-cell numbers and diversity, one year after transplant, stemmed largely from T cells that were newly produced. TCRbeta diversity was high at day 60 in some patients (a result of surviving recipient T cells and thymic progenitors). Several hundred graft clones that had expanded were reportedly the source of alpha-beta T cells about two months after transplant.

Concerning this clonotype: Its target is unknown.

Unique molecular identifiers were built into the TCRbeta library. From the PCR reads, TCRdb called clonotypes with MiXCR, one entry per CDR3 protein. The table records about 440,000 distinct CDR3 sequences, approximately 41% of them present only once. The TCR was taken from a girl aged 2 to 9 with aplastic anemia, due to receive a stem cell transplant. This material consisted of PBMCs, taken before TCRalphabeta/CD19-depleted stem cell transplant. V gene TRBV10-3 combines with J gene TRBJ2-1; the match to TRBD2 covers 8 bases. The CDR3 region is CAISDPGLGYFEQFF. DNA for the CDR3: TGTGCCATCAGTGACCCGGGACTAGGGTATTTTGAGCAGTTCTTC.